This T cell receptor (beta chain) was sequenced for a study of blood T cell repertoires in COVID-19. Study overall: Sites in the United States, Italy and Spain provided acute and convalescent COVID-19 samples. Nucleic acid was either cDNA or gDNA, and it came from T cells, B-cell-depleted T cells, or PBMCs.

Study processing details: Using reference gene primer amplification, nucleated cell counts were estimated. The repertoire was sequenced with immunoSEQ multiplex PCR; TCRdb's copy has only in-frame clones and lacks some. The V and J calls and clone size were taken over from that table, and D and trimming were inferred from the DNA. The sample contains some 360,000 clones, approximately 89% of which appear only once. One Seattle source followed patients from active infection through their disease course. The TCR sequence derives from an older woman with COVID-19, enrolled during active disease. The sequenced sample was peripheral blood.

This CDR3 reads CASSSIGGGGNTEAFF. Written as DNA, the CDR3 is TGTGCCAGCAGTTCCATCGGCGGGGGGGGGAACACTGAAGCTTTCTTT. The chain combines TRBV28 with TRBJ1-1; D perhaps matches TRBD1 (5 bases). Germline V gene sequence: CDR1 MDHEN, CDR2 SYDVKM. V dropped 4 bases and J dropped 1 base, with 16 bases sitting between them. The CDR3 covers 16 residues.